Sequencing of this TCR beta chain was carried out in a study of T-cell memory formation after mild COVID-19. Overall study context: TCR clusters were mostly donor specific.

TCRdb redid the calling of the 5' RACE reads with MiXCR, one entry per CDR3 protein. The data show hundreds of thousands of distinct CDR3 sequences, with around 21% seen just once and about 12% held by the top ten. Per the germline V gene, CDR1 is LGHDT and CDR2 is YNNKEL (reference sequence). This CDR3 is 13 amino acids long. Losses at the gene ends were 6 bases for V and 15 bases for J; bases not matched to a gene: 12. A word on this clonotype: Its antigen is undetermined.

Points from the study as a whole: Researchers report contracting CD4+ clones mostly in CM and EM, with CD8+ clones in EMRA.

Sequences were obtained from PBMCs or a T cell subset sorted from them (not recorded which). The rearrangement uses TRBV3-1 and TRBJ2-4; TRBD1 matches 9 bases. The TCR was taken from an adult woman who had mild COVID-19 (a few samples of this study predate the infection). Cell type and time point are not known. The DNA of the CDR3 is TGTGCCAGCAGGCCCCGGGAGGACAGGGGATGGTACTTC. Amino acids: CASRPREDRGWYF. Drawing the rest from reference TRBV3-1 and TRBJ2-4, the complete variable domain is DTAVSQTPKYLVTQMGNDKSIKCEQNLGHDTMYWYKQDSKKFLKIMFSYNNKELIINETVPNRFSPKSPDKAHLNLHINSLELGDSAVYFCASRPREDRGWYFGAGTRLSVL.